The subject of this entry is one TCR beta chain. Its cognate antigen is unknown. Every single patient, without exception, relapsed after autologous stem cell transplantation, and brentuximab vedotin exposure varied. Germline V CDR1 and CDR2: MNHEY, SMNVEV (reference sequence). The V gene lost 6 bases and the J gene lost 5 bases, with 13 bases spanning the gap. The CDR3 sequence is 13 residues long. These data belong to a study of PD-1 blockade in classical Hodgkin lymphoma. In the study overall: Patients were given intravenous nivolumab, 3 mg/kg, every 2 weeks. Study outcomes and limitations: With CD4+ cells, TCR diversity rose significantly by C4D1, but not with CD8+ cells. Differences between repertoires have undefined causes, possibly disease activity or prior therapy. For complete responders, baseline diversity was comparable to that of newly diagnosed patients.

Assay: immunoSEQ multiplex PCR; the TCRdb copy retains only in-frame clones and omits some. Of 95,000 to 100,000 clones listed, about 89% are singletons. V and J are TRBV27 and TRBJ2-5; TRBD1 might be the D (6 bases). The sequence was collected from a human donor with classical Hodgkin lymphoma. Material: peripheral blood mononuclear cells (PBMCs), obtained before the second cycle of nivolumab. CDR3 sequence reads: CASREQGWETQYF. The DNA for the CDR3 is TGTGCCAGCAGAGAACAGGGCTGGGAGACCCAGTACTTC.